What follows describes a single T cell receptor (beta chain). A much larger clone sits a single nucleotide away, making a read error possible. The study made its TCR cDNA through 5'RACE template switching. That step introduced a universal primer site along with UMIs. Using its own MiXCR run on the 5' RACE reads, TCRdb lists one record per CDR3 protein. The table records around 63,000 distinct CDR3 sequences, less than 8.5% of them present only once. This sample was included in a study of T cells after yellow fever vaccination. The J segment lost 6 bases and the V segment lost 6 bases, leaving 7 bases of the junction unmatched. CDR3 length equals 14 residues. The V gene's germline CDR1 is SGHTA and CDR2 FQGNSA.

The V and J genes are TRBV7-2 and TRBJ2-1; TRBD2 aligns across 8 bases. The sample in question was CD8+ T cells sorted from PBMCs, obtained 15 days after the yellow fever booster vaccination. The receptor was isolated from a man between 25 and 39 years old who received the YFV17D yellow fever vaccine. The DNA for the CDR3 is TGTGCCAGCAGGCGGACTAGCAAACCCAATGAGCAGTTCTTC. Its protein is CASRRTSKPNEQFF.